Sequencing of this T cell receptor beta chain was carried out in a study of blood T cell repertoires in COVID-19. Looking at the study overall: Samples came from the United States, Italy and Spain, spanning acute and convalescent COVID-19. T cells, B-cell-depleted T cells, or PBMCs supplied cDNA or gDNA.

Methods used by the authors: Amplified reference gene primers provided the basis for estimating nucleated cell counts. Sequencing used immunoSEQ multiplex PCR; TCRdb keeps in-frame clones, though not all of them. The DNA was the basis for D and trimming; V, J and clone size are from that table. The table lists around 400,000 clones, about 90% of them singletons. CDR3 length: 17 amino acids. CDR1 and CDR2 from the germline V gene are SGHAT and FQNNGV. Losses at the gene ends were 5 bases for V and 6 bases for J; bases not matched to a gene: 15. Enrolment of Seattle patients took place during active infection, and they were followed longitudinally. This clone was seen once.

Sequencing was performed on peripheral blood. The chain combines TRBV11-2 with TRBJ2-1, with 8 bases lining up with TRBD2. The TCR originated in a woman in her twenties or thirties with COVID-19, enrolled during active disease. CDR3 sequence: CASSRLPGGMSVNEQFF. In DNA form, the CDR3 reads TGTGCCAGCAGCCGCCTCCCGGGGGGGATGAGTGTCAATGAGCAGTTCTTC.